These 17 T cell receptor beta chains share one sample of origin, sequenced in a study of T cells in Graves' hyperthyroidism and ophthalmopathy. RNA transcripts served as the template for amplifying TCR beta CDR3 regions. When the TCR CDR3 underwent first-round RT-PCR, the HTBI primer set was used. TCRdb fed the multiplex PCR reads into MiXCR, producing one record per CDR3 protein. The table has about 740,000 distinct CDR3 sequences, approximately 14% seen once. The sample consisted of blood. These receptors were taken from a woman under 30 with Graves' hyperthyroidism.

This clonotype was picked up many times. The rearrangement joins TRBV5-1 to TRBJ2-7; D remains ambiguous. The germline V and J ends were trimmed by 1 base and 6 bases, with 8 bases remaining between them. This CDR3 comprises 12 residues. Germline loops: CDR1 SGHRS, CDR2 YFSETQ. CDR3 DNA: TGCGCCAGCAGCTTGTTGGGCAGCGAGCAGTACTTC. Translated: CASSLLGSEQYF.

The V gene is TRBV5-5, the J gene TRBJ2-1; D is possibly TRBD2 (6 bases). Germline V lookup: CDR1 SGHKS, CDR2 YYEKEE (reference sequence). The V gene lost 3 bases and the J gene lost 9 bases, with 22 bases spanning the gap. The CDR3 loop spans 16 amino acids. The DNA for the CDR3 is TGTGCCAGCAGCTCCGGGGACTTCCTCCCTCAGGGTGAGCAGTTCTTC. Protein product: CASSSGDFLPQGEQFF.

In this sample, this clonotype turned up many times. DNA of the CDR3: TGTGCCAGCAGCGTAGGCCAGGGGGCTTCCTACGAGCAGTACTTC. As protein: CASSVGQGASYEQYF. The chain is built from TRBV9 and TRBJ2-7; TRBD1 matches 8 bases. With 0 bases clipped from V and 1 base from J, the junction kept 3 bases outside the gene matches. Germline CDR1 is SGDLS and CDR2 is YYNGEE. The CDR3 has 15 residues.

This clonotype appeared a few times. The chain links TRBV3-1 to TRBJ1-1; tentative D call: TRBD1 (5 bases). The CDR3 has 14 residues. V was clipped by 0 bases and J by 4 bases, with 9 bases between them. Germline lookup yields CDR1 LGHDT and CDR2 YNNKEL (reference sequence). DNA of the CDR3: TGTGCCAGCAGCCAAGACAGGGTAGGCACTGAAGCTTTCTTT. It specifies CASSQDRVGTEAFF.

The chain has TRBV5-8 and TRBJ2-2; perhaps TRBD1 as D (6 bases). Per germline, CDR1 SGHTS and CDR2 YDEGEE. The V gene lost 6 bases and the J gene lost 4 bases, with 13 bases spanning the gap. The CDR3 consists of 14 residues. DNA for the CDR3: TGTGCCAGCAACAGGGTTGAGGCCACCGGGGAGCTGTTTTTT. As protein: CASNRVEATGELFF.

This clonotype was counted ten times or more. The chain carries TRBV12-3 or TRBV12-4 and TRBJ1-6; 9 bases are a match to TRBD1. The V gene end was trimmed by 2 bases and the J gene end by 8 bases; junction bases not matched to a gene: 4. The CDR3 consists of 15 residues. The CDR3 DNA is TGTGCCAGCAGTTTAAAGGGACAGGGCGATTCACCCCTCCACTTT. Amino acids: CASSLKGQGDSPLHF.

This clonotype occurred many times. V and J are TRBV6-1 and TRBJ2-3, with D unresolved. The germline gives CDR1 MNHNS, CDR2 SASEGT. This CDR3 has 15 residues. Trimming took off 4 bases at V and 0 bases at J, with 11 bases between the two ends. The CDR3 sequence: CASSGDMTSTDTQYF. CDR3 DNA sequence: TGTGCCAGCAGTGGTGACATGACTAGCACAGATACGCAGTATTTT.

This clonotype occurred many times. V is TRBV20-1 and J is TRBJ2-5; 8 nucleotides align to TRBD2. Germline CDR1 DFQATT, CDR2 SNEGSKA (reference sequence). This CDR3 spans 15 amino acids. V dropped 5 bases and J dropped 1; count of bases not matched to a gene: 9. The CDR3 reads CSAVSSGTIQETQYF. As DNA, the CDR3 is TGCAGTGCTGTCAGTAGCGGGACTATCCAAGAGACCCAGTACTTC.

V gene TRBV28 combines with J gene TRBJ2-4, with D perhaps matching TRBD1 (5 bases). The CDR3 totals 12 residues. Germline V gene sequence: CDR1 MDHEN, CDR2 SYDVKM. The V gene lost 6 bases and the J gene lost 15 bases, with 18 bases spanning the gap. The chain's CDR3 is CASSLPRQLMYF. CDR3 DNA: TGTGCCAGCAGCCTCCCCCGACAGCTAATGTACTTC.

This clonotype was seen many times. The chain employs TRBV20-1 and TRBJ2-7, with TRBD2 matching 11 bases. Germline loops: CDR1 DFQATT, CDR2 SNEGSKA (reference sequence). With V trimmed by 1 base and J by 3 bases, 2 bases remained unmatched. CDR3 length: 14 residues. Written as DNA, the CDR3 is TGCAGTGCTAGAGGGACTAGCGGGTACTACGAGCAGTACTTC. Amino acids: CSARGTSGYYEQYF.

This clonotype was counted only a few times. The chain joins TRBV28 to TRBJ1-2; tentatively, D is TRBD1 (5 bases). Germline CDR1 is MDHEN and CDR2 is SYDVKM. The CDR3 runs to 14 residues. With 5 bases removed from V and 8 bases from J, the gap between germline ends came to 18 bases. The DNA of the CDR3 is TGTGCCAGCAGTCCGGGGGGGAGATCCGGCGGCTACACCTTC. This codes for CASSPGGRSGGYTF.

This clonotype was found a few times. The genes are TRBV11-2 and TRBJ2-3; D perhaps matches TRBD2 (6 bases). The germline CDR1 and CDR2 sequences are SGHAT and FQNNGV. This CDR3 is 14 amino acids long. The V and J ends lost 5 bases and 0 bases respectively, with 9 bases between them. CDR3 in amino acids: CASSRDFSTDTQYF. CDR3 bases: TGTGCCAGCAGCCGGGACTTCAGCACAGATACGCAGTATTTT.

This clonotype occurred many times. The gene calls are TRBV20-1 and TRBJ2-5, with 8 bases aligning to TRBD1. In germline, CDR1 is DFQATT, CDR2 SNEGSKA (reference sequence). J gave up 2 bases and V 5 bases, and 10 bases lay outside the gene matches. The CDR3 loop spans 15 amino acids. CDR3 DNA: TGCAGTGCTTCATCCCGGGACAGGAGACAAGAGACCCAGTACTTC. It is translated as CSASSRDRRQETQYF.

The J gene is TRBJ2-1, the V gene TRBV24-1; the match to TRBD2 covers 10 bases. The length of the CDR3 is 15 residues. The J segment lost 4 bases and the V segment lost 3 bases, leaving 2 bases of the junction unmatched. Germline V gives CDR1 KGHDR, CDR2 SFDVKD. For the CDR3, the DNA is TGTGCCACCAGTGATAGTAGCGGGAGGTACAATGAGCAGTTCTTC. Its translation: CATSDSSGRYNEQFF.

The V gene is TRBV6-4, the J gene TRBJ1-2; TRBD1 might be the D (5 bases). Deletions cut 6 bases from V and 5 bases from J, with 22 bases between. Per the germline V gene, CDR1 is MRHNA and CDR2 is SNTAGT. The CDR3 covers 16 residues. The CDR3 region has the DNA TGTGCCAGCAGAATTTCGACAGCCCGCCTTCGATATGGCTACACCTTC. Protein sequence: CASRISTARLRYGYTF.

This clonotype occurred many times. The chain links TRBV20-1 to TRBJ2-1; TRBD2 aligns across 7 bases. CDR1 and CDR2 from the germline V gene are DFQATT and SNEGSKA (reference sequence). This CDR3 contains 16 residues. V was clipped by 4 bases and J by 2 bases; unmatched bases: 11. CDR3 in amino acids: CSAMIMGGDAYNEQFF. Written as DNA, the CDR3 is TGCAGTGCTATGATAATGGGGGGGGATGCCTACAATGAGCAGTTCTTC.

This clonotype was found many times. The J gene is TRBJ2-5, the V gene TRBV7-3, with D perhaps TRBD1 (5 bases). The CDR3 loop spans 13 amino acids. Between the trimmed V and J ends, which lost 5 bases and 4 bases, there was a span of 11 bases. Looked up from germline, CDR1 is SGHTA and CDR2 is FQGTGA. CDR3 loop: CASSPERGETQYF. CDR3 coding DNA: TGTGCCAGCAGCCCGGAAAGGGGAGAGACCCAGTACTTC.